The 22 T cell receptor beta chains given below trace back to one sample, sequenced in a study of blood T cell repertoires in COVID-19. TCRdb's copy holds only in-frame clones and misses some; the assay was immunoSEQ multiplex PCR. The profile shows 65,000 or so clones, roughly 90% of them singletons. Sequenced input: peripheral blood. These receptor sequences come from a man aged 55-75 years with acute or convalescent COVID-19.

J is TRBJ2-3 and V is TRBV12-3 or TRBV12-4, with D possibly TRBD1 on 5 matching bases. The CDR3 has 13 residues. The V and J ends lost 0 bases and 5 bases respectively, with 6 bases between them. CDR3 residues: CASSLAQGDTQYF. CDR3 nucleotide sequence: TGTGCCAGCAGTTTAGCGCAGGGAGATACGCAGTATTTT.

V and J are TRBV5-1 and TRBJ1-2; 7 bases align to TRBD1. With V trimmed by 0 bases and J by 2 bases, 4 bases remained unmatched. The CDR3 is 15 residues long. The germline CDR1 and CDR2 sequences are SGHRS and YFSETQ. The CDR3, as DNA: TGCGCCAGCAGCTTGGTATTGGGACAGAACTATGGCTACACCTTC. Residues: CASSLVLGQNYGYTF.

This chain uses TRBV6-4 with TRBJ2-6; no clear D. CDR1 and CDR2 from the germline V gene are MRHNA and SNTAGT. The CDR3 runs 17 residues. Trimming pared 0 bases from V and 0 bases from J, leaving 9 bases between. The CDR3 DNA follows: TGTGCCAGCAGTGACTCGATGAAGAGCTCTGGGGCCAACGTCCTGACTTTC. Translating gives CASSDSMKSSGANVLTF.

The chain carries TRBV6-5 and TRBJ1-2; TRBD1 matches at 9 bases. J lost 4 bases, V lost 6 bases, and 6 bases had no gene match. The CDR3 covers 14 residues. Germline V gene data show CDR1 as MNHEY and CDR2 as SVGAGI. CDR3 DNA: TGTGCCAGCAGAAGTACAGGGGGCGGCTATGGCTACACCTTC. This encodes CASRSTGGGYGYTF.

The chain couples TRBV6-6 to TRBJ1-1; a weak D match, TRBD1 (6 bases). This CDR3 comprises 13 residues. The V end lost 5 bases, the J end lost 4 bases, and 11 bases lay between the germline ends. Germline values: CDR1 MNHNY, CDR2 SVGAGI (reference sequence). CDR3 sequence: CASSQTGGTEAFF. The CDR3 region has the DNA TGTGCCAGCAGTCAGACAGGCGGCACTGAAGCTTTCTTT.

In DNA, the CDR3 is TGCGCCAGCAGCCAGACAGTCGATGGCTACACCTTC. Its translation is CASSQTVDGYTF. The chain employs TRBV5-1 and TRBJ1-2, with D possibly matching TRBD1 (5 bases). The V and J ends lost 4 bases and 6 bases respectively, with 10 bases between them. Germline V lookup: CDR1 SGHRS, CDR2 YFSETQ. CDR3 length equals 12 residues.

The chain couples TRBV2 to TRBJ1-2, with TRBD1 matching over 7 bases. The germline V gene has CDR1 SNHLY and CDR2 FYNNEI. The CDR3 runs 11 residues. Trimming cost V 5 bases and J 8 bases; bases outside gene matches: 2. CDR3 region: CASSRDRGYTF. The CDR3 DNA reads as TGTGCCAGCAGTCGGGACAGAGGCTACACCTTC.

This rearrangement joins TRBV6-6 to TRBJ1-1; D may be TRBD1 (5 bases). V lost 2 bases to trimming and J lost 8 bases, with 15 bases between them. Germline V gene lookup returns CDR1 MNHNY and CDR2 SVGAGI (reference sequence). The CDR3 length is 14 residues. The CDR3 DNA reads as TGTGCCAGCAGTTACCTACGGGGGGTCGGAGAAGCTTTCTTT. Translation: CASSYLRGVGEAFF.

The V call is TRBV24-1, the J call TRBJ2-5; the match to TRBD2 covers 7 bases. The CDR3 loop spans 14 amino acids. Germline-derived CDR1 and CDR2 are KGHDR and SFDVKD. Losses at the gene ends were 4 bases for V and 4 bases for J; bases not matched to a gene: 5. DNA of the CDR3: TGTGCCACCAGTGACGAGCGGGGTCGAGAGACCCAGTACTTC. Translated, it gives CATSDERGRETQYF.

The V gene is TRBV13, the J gene TRBJ2-5, with 7 bases aligning to TRBD2. From germline, CDR1 is PRHDT and CDR2 FYEKMQ (reference sequence). The CDR3 extends over 14 amino acids. V lost 4 bases to trimming and J lost 6 bases; unmatched junction nucleotides: 8. CDR3 nucleotides: TGTGCCAGCAGCTCAACGACTAGCCCGCAGACCCAGTACTTC. This gives the protein CASSSTTSPQTQYF.

This clone was counted only a few times. This chain joins TRBV27 and TRBJ1-2, with 10 bases matching TRBD1. The CDR3 is 15 amino acids. Trimming removed 6 bases from V and 8 bases from J; junction bases left unmatched: 12. Germline CDR1 reads MNHEY; CDR2 reads SMNVEV (reference sequence). The CDR3 sequence: CASSLLPGQGQGYTF. The CDR3 DNA follows: TGTGCCAGCAGCCTACTTCCGGGACAGGGGCAAGGCTACACCTTC.

The chain has TRBV5-1 and TRBJ1-2, with D perhaps TRBD1 (5 bases). Germline lookup yields CDR1 SGHRS and CDR2 YFSETQ. The CDR3 has 15 residues. V was trimmed by 1 base and J by 2 bases, leaving 12 bases between them. The CDR3: CASSLSQGLNYGYTF. The CDR3 region has the DNA TGCGCCAGCAGCTTGTCTCAGGGCCTGAACTATGGCTACACCTTC. Supplemented by reference TRBV5-1 and TRBJ1-2, the full variable domain reads KAGVTQTPRYLIKTRGQQVTLSCSPISGHRSVSWYQQTPGQGLQFLFEYFSETQRNKGNFPGRFSGRQFSNSRSEMNVSTLELGDSALYLCASSLSQGLNYGYTFGSGTRLTVV.

The chain is built from TRBV5-1 and TRBJ2-3, with D possibly being TRBD2 (7 bases). Trimming took 4 bases from V and 0 from J, leaving 9 bases between them. The germline gives CDR1 SGHRS, CDR2 YFSETQ. The CDR3 runs 14 residues. CDR3 amino acids: CASSGGGSTDTQYF. The CDR3 DNA sequence: TGCGCCAGCAGCGGGGGGGGCAGCACAGATACGCAGTATTTT. Combining the CDR3 with reference TRBV5-1 and TRBJ2-3 gives the whole variable domain KAGVTQTPRYLIKTRGQQVTLSCSPISGHRSVSWYQQTPGQGLQFLFEYFSETQRNKGNFPGRFSGRQFSNSRSEMNVSTLELGDSALYLCASSGGGSTDTQYFGPGTRLTVL.

V is TRBV5-6 and J is TRBJ1-6, with 12 bases lining up with TRBD1. V lost 0 bases, J lost 9 bases, and 1 base stayed unmatched. Per germline, CDR1 SGHDT and CDR2 YYEEEE. The CDR3 is 15 amino acids. This chain's CDR3 is CASSLGDRGLSPLHF. CDR3 coding DNA: TGTGCCAGCAGCTTGGGGGACAGGGGGCTTTCACCCCTCCACTTT. The whole variable domain, remainder taken from reference TRBV5-6 and TRBJ1-6, is DAGVTQSPTHLIKTRGQQVTLRCSPKSGHDTVSWYQQALGQGPQFIFQYYEEEERQRGNFPDRFSGHQFPNYSSELNVNALLLGDSALYLCASSLGDRGLSPLHFGNGTRLTVT.

The chain couples TRBV30 to TRBJ2-7; D is perhaps TRBD1 (6 bases). CDR1 and CDR2 (germline): GTSNPN, SVGIG (reference sequence). The V and J ends lost 0 bases and 3 bases respectively, with 9 bases between them. The CDR3 extends over 13 amino acids. In DNA, the CDR3 is TGTGCCTGGAGTGTAGGGACATACTACGAGCAGTACTTC. It specifies CAWSVGTYYEQYF.

This clone was observed a single time. The V and J genes are TRBV11-3 and TRBJ2-3; D ambiguous. V shed 3 bases and J shed 6 bases, with 10 bases lying between them. This CDR3 is built from 13 residues. CDR1 SGHNT and CDR2 YENEEA come from the germline V gene. The CDR3 nucleotides are TGTGCCAGCAGCTTTGAGGTTGGGGATACGCAGTATTTT. Amino acid sequence: CASSFEVGDTQYF.

The V and J genes are TRBV9 and TRBJ1-1; possibly TRBD1 for D (6 bases). The germline V gene encodes CDR1 SGDLS and CDR2 YYNGEE. This CDR3 is 13 amino acids long. Trimming shortened V by 3 bases and J by 4 bases, and 10 bases separated the two germline ends. This chain's CDR3 is CASSAGTITEAFF. CDR3 DNA sequence: TGTGCCAGCAGCGCCGGGACAATCACTGAAGCTTTCTTT. The variable domain in full, with the rest retrieved from reference TRBV9 and TRBJ1-1, is DSGVTQTPKHLITATGQRVTLRCSPRSGDLSVYWYQQSLDQGLQFLIQYYNGEERAKGNILERFSAQQFPDLHSELNLSSLELGDSALYFCASSAGTITEAFFGQGTRLTVV.

The chain joins TRBV11-3 to TRBJ2-5, with TRBD2 identical over 11 bases. The CDR3 consists of 15 residues. Looked up from germline, CDR1 is SGHNT and CDR2 is YENEEA. V trimming: 6 bases; J trimming: 2 bases; junction bases outside the gene matches: 5. CDR3 bases: TGTGCCAGCAGTTCGGGACTAGCGGAACAAGAGACCCAGTACTTC. This sequence encodes CASSSGLAEQETQYF.

CDR3 in DNA: TGTGCCAGCAGCCAACACGGTGAGGGCTATGGCTACACCTTC. It yields the protein CASSQHGEGYGYTF. The V call is TRBV3-1 (or the pseudogene TRBV3-2), the J call TRBJ1-2; no reliable D call. Germline CDR1 is LGHDT and CDR2 is YNNKEL (reference sequence). Trimming pared 2 bases from V and 4 bases from J, leaving 11 bases between. CDR3 size: 14 residues.

V gene TRBV5-4 combines with J gene TRBJ2-7; D may be TRBD2 (5 bases). Per germline, CDR1 SGHNT and CDR2 YYREEE (reference sequence). Trimming pared 1 base from V and 5 bases from J, leaving 10 bases between. The CDR3 is made up of 13 amino acids. The CDR3 region has the DNA TGTGCCAGCAGCTTGTCGGGAACCCACGAGCAGTACTTC. The encoded protein is CASSLSGTHEQYF.

The chain joins TRBV6-5 to TRBJ1-2; D is perhaps TRBD1 (6 bases). This CDR3 has 13 amino acids. Germline CDR1 MNHEY, CDR2 SVGAGI. V dropped 7 bases and J dropped 11 bases, with 20 bases sitting between them. CDR3 protein: CASTKNYGQKYTF. CDR3 DNA sequence: TGTGCCAGCACGAAAAACTACGGACAGAAATACACCTTC.

The J gene is TRBJ1-6, the V gene TRBV6-5; no definite D call. Between the trimmed V and J ends, which lost 4 bases and 7 bases, there was a span of 14 bases. CDR3 length equals 15 residues. Germline assignment: CDR1 MNHEY and CDR2 SVGAGI. CDR3 nucleotide sequence: TGTGCCAGCAGTTGGTCGGGTGGGTCGAATTCACCCCTCCACTTT. It translates to CASSWSGGSNSPLHF.